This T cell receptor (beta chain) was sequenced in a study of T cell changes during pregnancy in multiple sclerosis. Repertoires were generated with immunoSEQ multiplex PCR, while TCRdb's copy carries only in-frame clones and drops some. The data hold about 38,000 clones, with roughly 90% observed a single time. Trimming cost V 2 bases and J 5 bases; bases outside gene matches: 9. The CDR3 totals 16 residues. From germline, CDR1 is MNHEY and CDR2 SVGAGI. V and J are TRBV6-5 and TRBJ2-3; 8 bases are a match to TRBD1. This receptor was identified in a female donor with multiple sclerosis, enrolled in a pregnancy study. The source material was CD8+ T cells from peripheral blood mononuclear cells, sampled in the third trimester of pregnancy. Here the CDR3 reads CASSYLSGGAEDTQYF. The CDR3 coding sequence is TGTGCCAGCAGTTACCTGTCAGGGGGCGCGGAAGATACGCAGTATTTT.